This passage covers 25 T cell receptor beta chains from one sample sequenced in a study of shared clonotypes between healthy human individuals. The naive CD8 population came from CD45RO-negative cells selected for CCR7, without terminally differentiated effector memory CD45RA+ cells. The method was immunoSEQ multiplex PCR; TCRdb's version includes in-frame clones alone and lacks a portion of them. The table records around 1.9 million clones, roughly 91% of them present only once. The sample consisted of naive CD8+ T cells from PBMCs. The receptors come from a man between 18 and 29 years old in good health. Some clones in this sample may be carry-over from other donors' samples.

The chain employs TRBV7-8 and TRBJ2-7; 8 bases agree with TRBD2. Germline lookup yields CDR1 SGHVS and CDR2 FQNEAQ. After removal of 6 bases from V and 2 bases from J, the junction contained 21 bases not matched to a gene. This CDR3 has 19 residues. CDR3 nucleotide sequence: TGTGCCAGCAGAACCGAGGGGGAACCAGTGACTAGCGCGCCCTACGAGCAGTACTTC. It is translated as CASRTEGEPVTSAPYEQYF.

This clone was recorded once. This chain joins TRBV19 and TRBJ1-5, with TRBD1 as a possible D gene (5 bases). The V gene's germline CDR1 is LNHDA and CDR2 SQIVND (reference sequence). The CDR3 covers 14 residues. V lost 5 bases to trimming and J lost 11 bases, with 19 bases between them. This CDR3 is CASSWGTDLRSQHF. Written as DNA, the CDR3 is TGTGCCAGTAGTTGGGGGACGGACCTTAGGTCCCAGCATTTT.

This rearrangement joins TRBV11-2 to TRBJ2-2; 7 bases line up with TRBD2. CDR1 and CDR2 (germline): SGHAT, FQNNGV. The CDR3 spans 14 residues. The V gene end was trimmed by 1 base and the J gene end by 7 bases; junction bases not matched to a gene: 3. DNA for the CDR3: TGTGCCAGCAGCTTAGGGGGGGGAGGCGGGGAGCTGTTTTTT. Translated, it gives CASSLGGGGGELFF.

The rearrangement joins TRBV7-9 to TRBJ1-1; D might be TRBD1 (6 bases). The germline gives CDR1 SEHNR, CDR2 FQNEAQ (reference sequence). V lost 1 base, J lost 2 bases, and 17 bases lay in between. This CDR3 comprises 17 residues. The CDR3: CASSLGGQGLKNTEAFF. The CDR3 DNA sequence: TGTGCCAGCAGCTTAGGGGGGCAGGGGCTAAAAAACACTGAAGCTTTCTTT.

This chain uses TRBV4-1 with TRBJ2-5, with D perhaps TRBD1 (5 bases). The CDR3 sequence is 15 residues long. V dropped 0 bases and J dropped 1 base, with 9 bases sitting between them. Germline assignment: CDR1 MGHRA and CDR2 YSYEKL. CDR3 bases: TGCGCCAGCAGCCAAGATGGCCAGGGCCAAGAGACCCAGTACTTC. It specifies CASSQDGQGQETQYF.

The rearrangement joins TRBV7-9 to TRBJ2-5; TRBD2 agrees at 7 bases. J gave up 5 bases and V 5 bases, and 8 bases lay outside the gene matches. The CDR3 sequence is 14 residues long. Germline CDR1 is SEHNR and CDR2 is FQNEAQ (reference sequence). CDR3 in amino acids: CASSTPGTKETQYF. The CDR3 DNA is TGTGCCAGCAGCACGCCCGGGACTAAGGAGACCCAGTACTTC.

CDR3 DNA sequence: TGTGCCATCAGTGGAACCGGGACAGGATCTTTAGGGCAGTACTTC. It codes for CAISGTGTGSLGQYF. This chain links TRBV10-3 with TRBJ2-7; 8 bases fit TRBD1. CDR1 is ENHRY, CDR2 SYGVKD, per germline. This CDR3 has 15 amino acids. After removal of 4 bases from V and 9 bases from J, the junction contained 14 bases not matched to a gene.

The chain links TRBV28 to TRBJ1-6, with D uncertain. Germline lookup yields CDR1 MDHEN and CDR2 SYDVKM. Trimming took 6 bases from V and 14 from J, leaving 14 bases between them. The length of the CDR3 is 12 residues. This CDR3 is CASRPYTGTLHF. The CDR3 DNA reads as TGTGCCAGCAGGCCTTATACGGGTACCCTCCACTTT.

The chain carries TRBV6-5 and TRBJ1-3; D might be TRBD1 (5 bases). The CDR3 is made up of 14 amino acids. Germline CDR1 is MNHEY and CDR2 is SVGAGI. The germline V and J ends were trimmed by 0 bases and 8 bases, with 11 bases remaining between them. The CDR3 DNA is TGTGCCAGCAGTTACTCTGGACATGTGGACACCATATATTTT. Encoded protein: CASSYSGHVDTIYF.

With respect to this clone: Other DNA sequences in the sample encode the same CDR3. V and J are TRBV28 and TRBJ2-1; D unresolved. Trimming removed 3 bases at V and 6 bases at J, with 3 bases between. This CDR3 has 11 amino acids. The germline V gene has CDR1 MDHEN and CDR2 SYDVKM. DNA for the CDR3: TGTGCCAGCAGTTTGTTCAATGAGCAGTTCTTC. Translating it yields CASSLFNEQFF.

On this clone itself: The same CDR3 arises from other DNA sequences in this sample as well. The V gene is TRBV27, the J gene TRBJ2-7; 9 nucleotides match TRBD1. The V gene's germline CDR1 is MNHEY and CDR2 SMNVEV (reference sequence). The CDR3 loop spans 14 amino acids. V trimming: 2 bases; J trimming: 3 bases; junction bases outside the gene matches: 2. The CDR3 spells CASSLGTGYYEQYF. The CDR3 region has the DNA TGTGCCAGCAGTTTAGGGACAGGGTACTACGAGCAGTACTTC.

The CDR3 is CASSDGVGAAFF. The CDR3 DNA follows: TGTGCCAGCAGTGACGGGGTTGGAGCGGCTTTCTTT. V and J are TRBV6-4 and TRBJ1-1; no clear D gene. The CDR3 has 12 amino acids. The germline gives CDR1 MRHNA, CDR2 SNTAGT. The germline V and J ends were trimmed by 2 bases and 11 bases, with 12 bases remaining between them.

This clone was counted once. This chain uses TRBV18 with TRBJ1-1; D is unresolved. V lost 3 bases and J 3 bases, leaving 17 bases between the germline ends. The CDR3 is 16 amino acids. Germline CDR1 reads KGHSH; CDR2 reads LQKENI. This CDR3 is CASSPSLGRSDTEAFF. The DNA of the CDR3 is TGTGCCAGCTCACCCTCGTTAGGCCGGTCGGACACTGAAGCTTTCTTT. Together with reference TRBV18 and TRBJ1-1, the CDR3 gives the full variable domain: NAGVMQNPRHLVRRRGQEARLRCSPMKGHSHVYWYRQLPEEGLKFMVYLQKENIIDESGMPKERFSAEFPKEGPSILRIQQVVRGDSAAYFCASSPSLGRSDTEAFFGQGTRLTVV.

The V call is TRBV5-8, the J call TRBJ2-7; no firm D call. V gave up 2 bases and J gave up 1 base, with 10 bases separating them. The CDR3 length is 14 residues. Looked up from germline, CDR1 is SGHTS and CDR2 is YDEGEE. The CDR3 here is CASSFGAVSYEQYF. For the CDR3, the DNA is TGTGCCAGCAGCTTTGGTGCAGTGTCCTACGAGCAGTACTTC.

The chain has TRBV5-4 and TRBJ2-7, with 7 positions matching TRBD2. The CDR3 is 12 residues long. J gave up 13 bases and V 5 bases, and 12 bases lay outside the gene matches. Per the germline V gene, CDR1 is SGHNT and CDR2 is YYREEE (reference sequence). The CDR3 DNA follows: TGTGCCAGCAGTTTTGAACGGCTAGCGGTTTACTTC. It yields the protein CASSFERLAVYF.

This clone appeared a few times. The chain employs TRBV7-6 and TRBJ2-1, with a weak D call TRBD2 (5 bases). Germline lookup yields CDR1 SGHVS and CDR2 FNYEAQ. Trimming shortened V by 5 bases and J by 7 bases, and 9 bases separated the two germline ends. The CDR3 length is 12 residues. CDR3: CASSGLANEQFF. The CDR3 bases are TGTGCCAGCAGCGGGCTAGCAAATGAGCAGTTCTTC.

The chain carries TRBV13 and TRBJ2-5; D remains unclear. The length of the CDR3 is 13 residues. Germline V gene data show CDR1 as PRHDT and CDR2 as FYEKMQ (reference sequence). V was pared by 0 bases and J by 6 bases, with 8 bases between. The DNA of the CDR3 is TGTGCCAGCAGCTTAGGCCTAGGAAAGACCCAGTACTTC. It specifies CASSLGLGKTQYF. Filled out from reference TRBV13 and TRBJ2-5, the complete variable domain reads AAGVIQSPRHLIKEKRETATLKCYPIPRHDTVYWYQQGPGQDPQFLISFYEKMQSDKGSIPDRFSAQQFSDYHSELNMSSLELGDSALYFCASSLGLGKTQYFGPGTRLLVL.

The rearrangement links TRBV7-6 to TRBJ2-7, with D tentatively TRBD1 or TRBD2 (5 bases each). Germline values: CDR1 SGHVS, CDR2 FNYEAQ. Trimming cost V 5 bases and J 0 bases, with 14 bases left between them. The CDR3 is made up of 15 amino acids. The CDR3 sequence: CASSPLAGSSYEQYF. The CDR3 DNA is TGTGCCAGCAGCCCCCTGGCAGGGAGCTCCTACGAGCAGTACTTC.

J is TRBJ1-2 and V is TRBV6-1, with D perhaps TRBD1 (5 bases). Looked up from germline, CDR1 is MNHNS and CDR2 is SASEGT. Between the trimmed V and J ends, which lost 2 bases and 8 bases, there was a span of 15 bases. The CDR3 has 14 residues. CDR3 coding DNA: TGTGCCAGCAGTGAACGCCCCCGGGGCCTCGGCTACACCTTC. Its translation: CASSERPRGLGYTF.

This sequence joins TRBV5-4 and TRBJ2-7; 11 bases align to TRBD2. The CDR3 is made up of 16 amino acids. V lost 4 bases, J lost 2 bases, and 8 bases stayed unmatched. Germline loops: CDR1 SGHNT, CDR2 YYREEE (reference sequence). CDR3 bases: TGTGCCAGCAGCCCATCGGCGGGACTAGCGGCCTACGAGCAGTACTTC. Translating gives CASSPSAGLAAYEQYF.

This chain connects TRBV11-2 to TRBJ2-1, with D perhaps matching TRBD2 (5 bases). The CDR3 consists of 15 residues. Germline CDR1 and CDR2: SGHAT and FQNNGV. Trimming removed 6 bases at V and 5 bases at J, with 17 bases between. Here the CDR3 DNA reads TGTGCCAGCAGTCCAAAAGAGGGCTACAACAATGAGCAGTTCTTC. Translation gives CASSPKEGYNNEQFF.

The chain uses TRBV28 and TRBJ2-7, with D unclear. Germline CDR1 is MDHEN and CDR2 is SYDVKM. CDR3 size: 17 residues. The V end was cut by 5 bases, the J end by 0 bases, with 20 bases between. CDR3 DNA: TGTGCCAGCAGTCATTGGCAGGTTCTAAAAAGCTCCTACGAGCAGTACTTC. This translates into CASSHWQVLKSSYEQYF. The whole variable domain, filled in from reference TRBV28 and TRBJ2-7, reads DVKVTQSSRYLVKRTGEKVFLECVQDMDHENMFWYRQDPGLGLRLIYFSYDVKMKEKGDIPEGYSVSREKKERFSLILESASTNQTSMYLCASSHWQVLKSSYEQYFGPGTRLTVT.

The chain combines TRBV10-2 with TRBJ2-1, with 8 bases aligning to TRBD1. CDR3 length equals 14 residues. The J segment lost 7 bases and the V segment lost 6 bases, leaving 8 bases of the junction unmatched. CDR1 and CDR2 (germline): WSHSY, SAAADI. Here the CDR3 DNA reads TGCGCCAGCAGGGGGAGGACAGGGCTAAATGAGCAGTTCTTC. This encodes CASRGRTGLNEQFF.

This sequence joins TRBV5-1 and TRBJ2-7; maybe TRBD1 (5 bases). V lost 2 bases, J lost 0 bases, and 9 bases lay in between. Germline lookup yields CDR1 SGHRS and CDR2 YFSETQ. This CDR3 is 14 amino acids long. CDR3 DNA sequence: TGCGCCAGCAGCTTTGACAGTTCCTCCTACGAGCAGTACTTC. The encoded protein is CASSFDSSSYEQYF.

This chain uses TRBV18 with TRBJ1-1, with TRBD1 as a possible D gene (5 bases). The CDR3 loop spans 14 amino acids. Trimming shortened V by 2 bases and J by 4 bases, and 11 bases separated the two germline ends. CDR1 KGHSH and CDR2 LQKENI come from the germline V gene. CDR3 nucleotide sequence: TGTGCCAGCTCACCAGGGGTGGGACGCACTGAAGCTTTCTTT. It encodes CASSPGVGRTEAFF. Full variable domain (remainder filled in from reference TRBV18 and TRBJ1-1): NAGVMQNPRHLVRRRGQEARLRCSPMKGHSHVYWYRQLPEEGLKFMVYLQKENIIDESGMPKERFSAEFPKEGPSILRIQQVVRGDSAAYFCASSPGVGRTEAFFGQGTRLTVV.